This T cell receptor beta chain emerged from a study of response to subunit inactivated influenza vaccine. Findings and caveats of the study: That few new T cells are recruited by each seasonal influenza vaccination was the authors' suggestion.

Via MiXCR, TCRdb re-called the RT-PCR reads, giving one row per CDR3 protein. This table has about 500,000 distinct CDR3 sequences, 10% to 15% appearing once. The V segment lost 3 bases and the J segment 8 bases; nucleotides outside the gene matches: 16. Germline CDR1 reads MNHNS; CDR2 reads SASEGT. The length of the CDR3 is 17 residues. Details on this clonotype: Its antigen remains unidentified.

V gene TRBV6-1 combines with J gene TRBJ2-1, with 7 nucleotides matching TRBD2. The sequence was obtained from a man aged 45 to 65 who received an inactivated influenza vaccine. Sample: PBMCs from blood, taken 40 to 50 days after vaccination. CDR3 coding DNA: TGTGCCAGCAGTGACATCATTTGGGGGGGGATTAACGATGAGCAGTTCTTC. As protein: CASSDIIWGGINDEQFF.